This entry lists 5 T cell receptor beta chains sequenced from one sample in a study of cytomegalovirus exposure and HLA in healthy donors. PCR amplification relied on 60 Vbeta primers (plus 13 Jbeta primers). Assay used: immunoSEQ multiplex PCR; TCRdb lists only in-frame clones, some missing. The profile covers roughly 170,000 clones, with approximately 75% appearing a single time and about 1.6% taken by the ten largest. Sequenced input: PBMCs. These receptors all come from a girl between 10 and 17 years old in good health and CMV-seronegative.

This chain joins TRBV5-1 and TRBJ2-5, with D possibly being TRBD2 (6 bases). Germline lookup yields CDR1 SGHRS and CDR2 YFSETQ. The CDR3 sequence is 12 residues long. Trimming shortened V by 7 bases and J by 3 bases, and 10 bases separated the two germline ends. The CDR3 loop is CASARTKETQYF. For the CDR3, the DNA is TGCGCCAGCGCCAGGACTAAAGAGACCCAGTACTTC.

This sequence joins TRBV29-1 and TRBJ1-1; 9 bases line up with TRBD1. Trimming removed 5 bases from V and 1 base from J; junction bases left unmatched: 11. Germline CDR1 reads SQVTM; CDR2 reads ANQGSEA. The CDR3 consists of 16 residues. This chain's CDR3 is CSVSQGQGGANTEAFF. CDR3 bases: TGCAGCGTTTCCCAGGGACAGGGAGGAGCGAACACTGAAGCTTTCTTT.

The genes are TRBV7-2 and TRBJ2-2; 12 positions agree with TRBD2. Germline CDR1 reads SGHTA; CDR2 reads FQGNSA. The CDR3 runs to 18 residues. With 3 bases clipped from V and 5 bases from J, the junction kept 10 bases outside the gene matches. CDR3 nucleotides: TGTGCCAGCAGCTTCGGGTTTAGGCTAGCGGGGGGGACCGGGGAGCTGTTTTTT. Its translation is CASSFGFRLAGGTGELFF. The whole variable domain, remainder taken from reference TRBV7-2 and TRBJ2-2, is GAGVSQSPSNKVTEKGKDVELRCDPISGHTALYWYRQSLGQGLEFLIYFQGNSAPDKSGLPSDRFSAERTGGSVSTLTIQRTQQEDSAVYLCASSFGFRLAGGTGELFFGEGSRLTVL.

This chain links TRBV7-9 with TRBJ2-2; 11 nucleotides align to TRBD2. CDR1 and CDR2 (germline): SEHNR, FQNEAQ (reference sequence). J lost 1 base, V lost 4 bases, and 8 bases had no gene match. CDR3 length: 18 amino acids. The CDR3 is CASSSSVTSGMNTGELFF. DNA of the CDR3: TGTGCCAGCAGCTCCTCTGTGACTAGCGGGATGAACACCGGGGAGCTGTTTTTT.

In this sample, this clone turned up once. The CDR3 spells CASSYKGDNEQFF. DNA for the CDR3: TGCGCCAGCAGCTACAAGGGGGACAATGAGCAGTTCTTC. This chain joins TRBV4-1 and TRBJ2-1; D perhaps matches TRBD1 (6 bases). The CDR3 is 13 amino acids. The V and J ends lost 5 bases and 5 bases respectively, with 10 bases between them. From germline, CDR1 is MGHRA and CDR2 YSYEKL.